These 31 T cell receptor beta chains were sequenced from one sample in a study of beta chain features in type 1 diabetes. The sequenced template was cDNA made from the entire isolated RNA. Assay used: immunoSEQ multiplex PCR; TCRdb lists only in-frame clones, some missing. Of roughly 150,000 clones listed, 7.5% to 10% are singletons. The sequencing input was central memory CD4+ T cells from blood. Receptor source: a young woman in good health.

This clone was seen more than once but under ten times. V is TRBV6-5 and J is TRBJ2-2; 9 bases are a match to TRBD1. With 6 bases clipped from V and 4 bases from J, the junction kept 6 bases outside the gene matches. Germline lookup yields CDR1 MNHEY and CDR2 SVGAGI. CDR3 length: 15 residues. CDR3 sequence (DNA): TGTGCCAGCAGCCCTACAGGGGGCTTCACCGGGGAGCTGTTTTTT. Its translation: CASSPTGGFTGELFF.

The sample holds a few counts of this clone. The chain has TRBV7-9 and TRBJ1-2; a possible D gene is TRBD1 (6 bases). V was shortened by 6 bases and J by 7 bases, with 15 bases between the two germline ends. Germline CDR1 and CDR2: SEHNR and FQNEAQ (reference sequence). The CDR3 spans 13 residues. The CDR3 spells CASSYRQGPGYTF. CDR3 DNA sequence: TGTGCCAGCAGTTACCGGCAGGGGCCTGGCTACACCTTC.

V and J are TRBV7-6 and TRBJ2-2; 8 bases are a match to TRBD1. Germline CDR1 is SGHVS and CDR2 is FNYEAQ. This CDR3 has 15 amino acids. V lost 4 bases to trimming and J lost 5 bases; unmatched junction nucleotides: 6. CDR3 bases: TGTGCCAGCAGCTCCCAGGGACAGGCGACCGGGGAGCTGTTTTTT. Its translation is CASSSQGQATGELFF.

This clone occurred once. The gene calls are TRBV7-2 and TRBJ1-2; TRBD1 might be the D (6 bases). Germline V gene lookup returns CDR1 SGHTA and CDR2 FQGNSA. This CDR3 is built from 13 residues. Trimming removed 5 bases from V and 8 bases from J, with 15 bases in between. As DNA, the CDR3 is TGTGCCAGCAGCCCTCAGAGGGGGTACGGCTACACCTTC. Residues: CASSPQRGYGYTF.

This clone has a handful of counts. V and J are TRBV28 and TRBJ2-5; the match to TRBD2 covers 12 bases. Germline CDR1 reads MDHEN; CDR2 reads SYDVKM. This CDR3 has 15 residues. The V segment lost 7 bases and the J segment 4 bases; nucleotides outside the gene matches: 7. CDR3 sequence (DNA): TGTGCCAGCAAGTCCGGACTAGCGGGATTAGAGACCCAGTACTTC. Translation: CASKSGLAGLETQYF. Based on the CDR3 plus reference TRBV28 and TRBJ2-5, the full variable domain is DVKVTQSSRYLVKRTGEKVFLECVQDMDHENMFWYRQDPGLGLRLIYFSYDVKMKEKGDIPEGYSVSREKKERFSLILESASTNQTSMYLCASKSGLAGLETQYFGPGTRLLVL.

The sample holds a few counts of this clone. This chain uses TRBV5-1 with TRBJ2-1; D possibly corresponds to TRBD1 (6 bases). The CDR3 covers 14 residues. The germline V and J ends were trimmed by 4 bases and 4 bases, with 12 bases remaining between them. Germline loops: CDR1 SGHRS, CDR2 YFSETQ. CDR3 in amino acids: CASSQQTGYNEQFF. CDR3 coding DNA: TGCGCCAGCAGCCAACAGACAGGTTACAATGAGCAGTTCTTC.

Ten or more counts support this clone. This chain joins TRBV7-2 and TRBJ1-3; D uncertain. In germline, CDR1 is SGHTA, CDR2 FQGNSA. The V gene lost 6 bases and the J gene lost 4 bases, with 10 bases spanning the gap. The CDR3 is made up of 13 amino acids. CDR3: CASRAASGNTIYF. The CDR3 bases are TGTGCCAGCAGAGCCGCGTCCGGAAACACCATATATTTT.

The V and J genes are TRBV7-9 and TRBJ1-4; a possible D gene is TRBD1 (5 bases). V gave up 3 bases and J gave up 8 bases, with 13 bases separating them. This CDR3 spans 14 amino acids. Germline V gives CDR1 SEHNR, CDR2 FQNEAQ (reference sequence). The CDR3 nucleotides read TGTGCCAGCAGCTTCGGACCAAAGGGGGAAAAACTGTTTTTT. Its translation: CASSFGPKGEKLFF.

The gene calls are TRBV7-9 and TRBJ1-2, with D maybe TRBD1 (6 bases). From germline, CDR1 is SEHNR and CDR2 FQNEAQ (reference sequence). The V gene lost 1 base and the J gene lost 7 bases, with 10 bases spanning the gap. There are 13 residues in the CDR3. The CDR3 sequence is CASSLGTAPGYTF. The CDR3 DNA follows: TGTGCCAGCAGCTTAGGGACAGCTCCTGGCTACACCTTC.

There are a few counts of this clone. The V and J genes are TRBV6-6 and TRBJ1-2, with TRBD1 matching 7 bases. CDR1 is MNHNY and CDR2 is SVGAGI in the germline V gene (reference sequence). CDR3 length: 15 amino acids. J lost 7 bases, V lost 4 bases, and 12 bases had no gene match. DNA of the CDR3: TGTGCCAGCAGTTTTCACACAGGGGACGAACGTGGCTACACCTTC. Translated: CASSFHTGDERGYTF.

The V gene is TRBV7-3, the J gene TRBJ2-7; 10 bases fit TRBD2. V lost 8 bases and J lost 3; bases outside the gene matches: 4. Germline CDR1 reads SGHTA; CDR2 reads FQGTGA. This CDR3 is 13 amino acids long. The CDR3 region is CASGSSGGYEQYF. In DNA form, the CDR3 reads TGTGCCAGCGGCTCTAGCGGGGGCTACGAGCAGTACTTC. Using reference TRBV7-3 and TRBJ2-7 for the parts outside the CDR3, the full variable domain is GAGVSQTPSNKVTEKGKYVELRCDPISGHTALYWYRQSLGQGPEFLIYFQGTGAADDSGLPNDRFFAVRPEGSVSTLKIQRTERGDSAVYLCASGSSGGYEQYFGPGTRLTVT.

This clone turned up a few times. This sequence joins TRBV7-2 and TRBJ2-7, with D possibly matching TRBD1 (6 bases). CDR3 length equals 12 residues. With 4 bases removed from V and 13 bases from J, the gap between germline ends came to 17 bases. Germline V gene lookup returns CDR1 SGHTA and CDR2 FQGNSA. The CDR3, as DNA: TGTGCCAGCAGCTCCAGTGGGTGGACAGTATACTTC. Translation: CASSSSGWTVYF.

The chain couples TRBV30 to TRBJ2-1, with 12 bases aligning to TRBD2. Germline assignment: CDR1 GTSNPN and CDR2 SVGIG (reference sequence). This CDR3 comprises 12 residues. V lost 0 bases and J lost 13; bases outside the gene matches: 1. CDR3 sequence reads: CAWSVLAGGQFF. The CDR3 nucleotides read TGTGCCTGGAGTGTACTAGCGGGAGGTCAGTTCTTC.

CDR3: CASSLFLDRGYGYTF. DNA for the CDR3: TGTGCCAGCAGCTTATTCCTGGACAGGGGATATGGCTACACCTTC. The genes are TRBV7-9 and TRBJ1-2; 9 bases are shared with TRBD1. CDR3 length: 15 residues. Germline V gene lookup returns CDR1 SEHNR and CDR2 FQNEAQ (reference sequence). The J segment lost 5 bases and the V segment lost 2 bases, leaving 6 bases of the junction unmatched. Looking up the rest from reference TRBV7-9 and TRBJ1-2 gives the full variable domain: DTGVSQNPRHKITKRGQNVTFRCDPISEHNRLYWYRQTLGQGPEFLTYFQNEAQLEKSRLLSDRFSAERPKGSFSTLEIQRTEQGDSAMYLCASSLFLDRGYGYTFGSGTRLTVV.

J is TRBJ1-1 and V is TRBV11-2; a possible D gene is TRBD1 (5 bases). The germline V and J ends were trimmed by 6 bases and 5 bases, with 13 bases remaining between them. The CDR3 is 13 amino acids. Germline-derived CDR1 and CDR2 are SGHAT and FQNNGV. CDR3 region: CASRYRSATEAFF. CDR3 DNA sequence: TGTGCCAGCAGGTACAGGTCAGCGACTGAAGCTTTCTTT.

The chain has TRBV5-6 and TRBJ2-1, with D unresolved. Between the trimmed V and J ends, which lost 2 bases and 0 bases, there was a span of 12 bases. Germline CDR1 and CDR2: SGHDT and YYEEEE. The CDR3 covers 16 residues. CDR3 in amino acids: CASSLEAVSSYNEQFF. CDR3 DNA sequence: TGTGCCAGCAGCTTAGAAGCTGTGAGCTCCTACAATGAGCAGTTCTTC.

This clone turned up a few times. The CDR3 here is CASSRQLMPANEQFF. The CDR3 region has the DNA TGTGCCAGCAGCCGACAGTTAATGCCGGCCAATGAGCAGTTCTTC. This rearrangement joins TRBV7-2 to TRBJ2-1; tentatively, D is TRBD1 (5 bases). CDR1 is SGHTA and CDR2 is FQGNSA in the germline V gene. The length of the CDR3 is 15 residues. The V gene lost 5 bases and the J gene lost 6 bases, with 17 bases spanning the gap.

There are a few counts of this clone. The junction departs from the called germline gene at one end, perhaps through a read error. This chain joins TRBV7-7 and TRBJ2-1; 9 nucleotides match TRBD1. This CDR3 comprises 16 residues. Germline V gives CDR1 SSHAT, CDR2 FNYEAQ (reference sequence). As DNA, the CDR3 is TGTGCTAGCAGCTTATCTACAGGGGGCGAGCACAATGAGCAGTTCTTC. This sequence encodes CASSLSTGGEHNEQFF.

This clone was picked up a small number of times. The sample carries other DNA sequences with the same CDR3. The DNA of the CDR3 is TGCGCCAGCAGCCAAGACCATCGACAGGACTTCTCCTACGAGCAGTACTTC. Its translation is CASSQDHRQDFSYEQYF. The chain links TRBV4-3 to TRBJ2-7; D possibly corresponds to TRBD1 (6 bases). Trimming removed 0 bases from V and 0 bases from J, with 15 bases in between. The CDR3 extends over 17 amino acids. Germline CDR1 is LGHNA and CDR2 is YSLEER.

This clone was observed a handful of times. V gene TRBV4-1 combines with J gene TRBJ2-2, with TRBD2 identical over 11 bases. V shed 4 bases and J 2 bases; nucleotides not matched to a gene: 9. The germline gives CDR1 MGHRA, CDR2 YSYEKL. The CDR3 is made up of 18 amino acids. Written as DNA, the CDR3 is TGCGCCAGCAGCCTGAAGGGGCTAGCGGGAGGTAACACCGGGGAGCTGTTTTTT. It yields the protein CASSLKGLAGGNTGELFF.

V usage is TRBV7-9 and J usage is TRBJ2-3, with D perhaps TRBD2 (6 bases). CDR3 length: 15 amino acids. The V gene's germline CDR1 is SEHNR and CDR2 FQNEAQ (reference sequence). V was cut by 1 base and J by 0 bases, with 8 bases left in between. The CDR3 DNA reads as TGTGCCAGCAGCTTAGGAAGCGGGAGCACAGATACGCAGTATTTT. It is translated as CASSLGSGSTDTQYF.

This chain links TRBV7-2 with TRBJ2-7; 7 bases match TRBD1. The CDR3 runs to 14 residues. V shed 5 bases, J shed 1 base, and the junction held 5 bases outside the gene matches. Germline assignment: CDR1 SGHTA and CDR2 FQGNSA. The DNA for the CDR3 is TGTGCCAGCAGCATTAACAGGGGATCCTACGAGCAGTACTTC. Amino acid sequence: CASSINRGSYEQYF.

The V gene is TRBV5-1, the J gene TRBJ2-2; TRBD1 matches at 8 bases. Looked up from germline, CDR1 is SGHRS and CDR2 is YFSETQ. The trim removed 9 bases at V and 3 bases at J, leaving 4 bases unmatched. This CDR3 is 13 amino acids long. Here the CDR3 reads CATGGVDTGELFF. As DNA, the CDR3 is TGCGCCACAGGGGGCGTTGACACCGGGGAGCTGTTTTTT.

The chain uses TRBV7-2 and TRBJ2-3; D gene ambiguous. Between the trimmed V and J ends, which lost 2 bases and 4 bases, there was a span of 7 bases. Germline values: CDR1 SGHTA, CDR2 FQGNSA. The CDR3 consists of 13 residues. The DNA for the CDR3 is TGTGCCAGCAGCTTATCTATTGCAGATACGCAGTATTTT. This gives the protein CASSLSIADTQYF.

This clone was observed a few times. The chain is built from TRBV15 and TRBJ2-1; D gene uncertain. CDR3 length: 14 residues. V gave up 4 bases and J gave up 8 bases, with 15 bases separating them. The germline gives CDR1 LNHNV, CDR2 YYDKDF (reference sequence). The CDR3, as DNA: TGTGCCACCAGCAACCAGGTCGTACATTATGAGCAGTTCTTC. Protein sequence: CATSNQVVHYEQFF.

This clone was detected only a few times. The chain combines TRBV5-6 with TRBJ2-1; no clear D. Germline assignment: CDR1 SGHDT and CDR2 YYEEEE. The V gene lost 4 bases and the J gene lost 10 bases, with 9 bases spanning the gap. The CDR3 has 11 residues. CDR3: CASSRSWEQFF. Written as DNA, the CDR3 is TGTGCCAGCAGCCGGTCCTGGGAGCAGTTCTTC.

This rearrangement joins TRBV4-2 to TRBJ2-3; weak D call: TRBD1 (8 bases). CDR3 length: 16 amino acids. V was cut by 3 bases and J by 1 base, with 14 bases left in between. Germline lookup yields CDR1 LGHNA and CDR2 YNFKEQ. CDR3 amino acids: CASSQEAGQGTDTQYF. DNA of the CDR3: TGTGCCAGCAGCCAGGAAGCGGGACAGGGCACAGATACGCAGTATTTT.

This clone was counted between two and nine times. The rearrangement uses TRBV11-1 and TRBJ2-7, with TRBD1 as a possible D gene (6 bases). The CDR3 consists of 14 residues. Germline values: CDR1 SGHAT, CDR2 FQDESV (reference sequence). Deletions cut 5 bases from V and 7 bases from J, with 18 bases between. The CDR3 DNA follows: TGTGCCAGCAGCCCCCATTTCGAGACAGGTGAGCAGTACTTC. Translated: CASSPHFETGEQYF.

A remark on this clone: One base away lies a much larger clone, so this may be a sequencing read error. This chain's CDR3 is CASSRQETQYF. In DNA form, the CDR3 reads TGTGCCAGCAGTCGCCAAGAGACCCAGTACTTC. This sequence joins TRBV6-6 and TRBJ2-5; no clear D gene. The CDR3 extends over 11 amino acids. CDR1 MNHNY and CDR2 SVGAGI come from the germline V gene (reference sequence). Trimming stripped 5 bases from V and 1 base from J, with 2 bases between.

This clone was seen only a few times. The CDR3 bases are TGTGCCAGCAGCTTTCCCCCCGACAGGGCTCGTGGCTACACCTTC. Residues: CASSFPPDRARGYTF. This chain uses TRBV7-2 with TRBJ1-2; the match to TRBD1 covers 7 bases. V lost 3 bases, J lost 7 bases, and 11 bases stayed unmatched. Germline V lookup: CDR1 SGHTA, CDR2 FQGNSA. The CDR3 runs 15 residues.

The table lists this clone with a few counts. V and J are TRBV6-5 and TRBJ2-5; maybe TRBD1 (6 bases). This CDR3 is built from 15 residues. Germline assignment: CDR1 MNHEY and CDR2 SVGAGI. The germline V and J ends were trimmed by 3 bases and 5 bases, with 16 bases remaining between them. The CDR3 loop is CASSYSLTGHETQYF. CDR3 DNA sequence: TGTGCCAGCAGTTATTCGTTAACAGGGCACGAGACCCAGTACTTC.